This T cell receptor (beta chain) was sequenced during a study of identifying expanded T cells in peripheral blood. Study results and limitations: Technical replicates showed approximately 1.2 changed clones; two weeks roughly 16; four weeks 19.

Notes on this clone: Its antigen is unidentified.

The CDR3 covers 15 residues. From germline, CDR1 is SGHRS and CDR2 YFSETQ. The V end lost 4 bases, the J end lost 3 bases, and 17 bases lay between the germline ends. During the collection period, no donor immune events like infections were recorded. Clones were read by immunoSEQ multiplex PCR, and TCRdb kept only the in-frame ones, dropping some. This table holds about 130,000 clones, 75% to 90% found once. The clonotype was recovered from a person aged 18-69 years in good health. This chain joins TRBV5-1 and TRBJ2-7; a possible D gene is TRBD1 (5 bases). Material for sequencing was blood. The CDR3 coding sequence is TGCGCCAGCAGCCCTAGGGGTCTCAACGACTACGAGCAGTACTTC. Translating it yields CASSPRGLNDYEQYF.